A single sample is the source of the 25 T cell receptor beta chains below, sequenced in a study of cytomegalovirus exposure and HLA in healthy donors. This PCR relied on a set of 60 Vbeta primers and 13 Jbeta primers. The method was immunoSEQ multiplex PCR; TCRdb's version includes in-frame clones alone and lacks a portion of them. The repertoire holds tens of thousands of clones, with 70% to 80% as singletons. Material: PBMCs. Receptor source: a woman aged 40-49 years in good health and CMV-seropositive.

This chain joins TRBV4-2 and TRBJ2-7; 7 bases are a match to TRBD2. The length of the CDR3 is 13 residues. V trimming: 8 bases; J trimming: 7 bases; junction bases outside the gene matches: 11. CDR1 is LGHNA, CDR2 YNFKEQ, per germline. The CDR3 protein is CASGREPVGEQYF. CDR3 bases: TGTGCCAGCGGGAGGGAGCCCGTGGGGGAGCAGTACTTC.

This chain links TRBV27 with TRBJ2-1; 10 positions agree with TRBD2. V lost 7 bases, J lost 9 bases, and 6 bases stayed unmatched. CDR3 size: 13 residues. The germline V gene encodes CDR1 MNHEY and CDR2 SMNVEV (reference sequence). As DNA, the CDR3 is TGTGCCAGCACAAAGCGGGGGGGCCGTGAGCAGTTCTTC. Residues: CASTKRGGREQFF.

CDR3 in amino acids: CASRNRGLYSNQPQHF. CDR3 DNA sequence: TGTGCCAGCAGGAACAGGGGCCTCTATAGCAATCAGCCCCAGCATTTT. This rearrangement joins TRBV28 to TRBJ1-5; 7 bases agree with TRBD1. Germline V CDR1 and CDR2: MDHEN, SYDVKM. The CDR3 is 16 amino acids. J gave up 0 bases and V 6 bases, and 8 bases lay outside the gene matches.

The chain couples TRBV6-5 to TRBJ1-1; tentative D call: TRBD1 (6 bases). With 3 bases removed from V and 0 bases from J, the gap between germline ends came to 8 bases. This CDR3 contains 14 residues. Germline values: CDR1 MNHEY, CDR2 SVGAGI. CDR3 protein: CASSYGGMNTEAFF. CDR3 sequence (DNA): TGTGCCAGCAGTTATGGGGGCATGAACACTGAAGCTTTCTTT.

The chain is built from TRBV19 and TRBJ2-3; 7 positions agree with TRBD1. J was trimmed by 3 bases and V by 10 bases; bases with no gene match: 7. The CDR3 totals 13 residues. The germline V gene has CDR1 LNHDA and CDR2 SQIVND (reference sequence). CDR3 amino acids: CATRQGGTDTQYF. The DNA of the CDR3 is TGTGCCACCCGACAGGGTGGTACAGATACGCAGTATTTT. The whole variable domain, remainder taken from reference TRBV19 and TRBJ2-3, is DGGITQSPKYLFRKEGQNVTLSCEQNLNHDAMYWYRQDPGQGLRLIYYSQIVNDFQKGDIAEGYSVSREKKESFPLTVTSAQKNPTAFYLCATRQGGTDTQYFGPGTRLTVL.

The chain uses TRBV6-5 and TRBJ1-1, with D tentatively TRBD1 (6 bases). CDR1 is MNHEY, CDR2 SVGAGI, per germline. V was clipped by 6 bases and J by 5 bases, with 13 bases between them. The CDR3 loop spans 13 amino acids. CDR3 region: CASRKGGGTEAFF. The CDR3 nucleotides are TGTGCCAGCAGGAAGGGGGGGGGTACTGAAGCTTTCTTT.

This clone was picked up a small number of times. V and J are TRBV6-4 and TRBJ2-3, with 11 bases matching TRBD2. The CDR3 runs 15 residues. The V segment lost 4 bases and the J segment 3 bases; nucleotides outside the gene matches: 3. Germline CDR1 reads MRHNA; CDR2 reads SNTAGT. For the CDR3, the DNA is TGTGCCAGCAGTGCCACTAGCGGGGGAACAGATACGCAGTATTTT. Translating it yields CASSATSGGTDTQYF.

This rearrangement joins TRBV7-9 to TRBJ1-3; D uncertain. The CDR3 totals 15 residues. CDR1 and CDR2 (germline): SEHNR, FQNEAQ (reference sequence). With 4 bases removed from V and 3 bases from J, the gap between germline ends came to 13 bases. This chain's CDR3 is CASSSNSRGGNTIYF. The CDR3 DNA follows: TGTGCCAGCAGCTCAAACTCGCGGGGTGGAAACACCATATATTTT.

In its sample, this clone was seen once. V usage is TRBV29-1 and J usage is TRBJ2-2; 9 positions match TRBD1. V was clipped by 7 bases and J by 4 bases; unmatched bases: 7. The CDR3 contains 14 residues. Looked up from germline, CDR1 is SQVTM and CDR2 is ANQGSEA. This chain's CDR3 is CSARDREGTGELFF. As DNA, the CDR3 is TGCAGCGCCAGGGACAGGGAGGGCACCGGGGAGCTGTTTTTT.

The chain carries TRBV25-1 and TRBJ2-1, with 8 positions matching TRBD2. Germline loops: CDR1 MGHDK, CDR2 SYGVNS. With 3 bases clipped from V and 5 bases from J, the junction kept 6 bases outside the gene matches. This CDR3 spans 15 amino acids. For the CDR3, the DNA is TGTGCCAGCAGTGACCCTCGGGGGGGGAACAATGAGCAGTTCTTC. This gives the protein CASSDPRGGNNEQFF.

This clone turned up a few times. The chain carries TRBV10-3 and TRBJ2-5; 7 bases are shared with TRBD1. V shed 3 bases, J shed 2 bases, and the junction held 6 bases outside the gene matches. The CDR3 totals 15 residues. Germline lookup yields CDR1 ENHRY and CDR2 SYGVKD. This chain's CDR3 is CAISDFPGGQETQYF. In nucleotides, the CDR3 is TGTGCCATCAGTGACTTCCCAGGGGGTCAAGAGACCCAGTACTTC.

This chain connects TRBV9 to TRBJ2-5; TRBD1 aligns across 10 bases. The DNA end is a closer match to TRBJ2-7, so the J assignment may be wrong. The CDR3 consists of 16 residues. The V gene's germline CDR1 is SGDLS and CDR2 YYNGEE. The CDR3 loop is CASSVGKGQGPYEQYF. As DNA, the CDR3 is TGTGCCAGCAGCGTAGGTAAGGGACAGGGGCCCTACGAGCAGTACTTC.

There are a few counts of this clone. V gene TRBV30 combines with J gene TRBJ1-4, with D maybe TRBD1 (5 bases). CDR1 and CDR2 from the germline V gene are GTSNPN and SVGIG (reference sequence). V was clipped by 0 bases and J by 4 bases, with 12 bases between them. This CDR3 has 15 amino acids. CDR3 in amino acids: CAWSVRAGLNEKLFF. The CDR3 DNA follows: TGTGCCTGGAGTGTTCGGGCGGGACTTAATGAAAAACTGTTTTTT.

The V call is TRBV2, the J call TRBJ1-2; D is ambiguous. CDR1 is SNHLY, CDR2 FYNNEI, per germline. The CDR3 runs to 13 residues. V lost 3 bases and J lost 4, with 9 bases in between. This chain's CDR3 is CASSELLSYGYTF. The CDR3 DNA reads TGTGCCAGCAGTGAGTTGCTGAGCTATGGCTACACCTTC.

The chain couples TRBV5-6 to TRBJ2-2; 8 bases agree with TRBD1. CDR1 and CDR2 (germline): SGHDT, YYEEEE. This CDR3 has 15 residues. V shed 1 base and J 4 bases; nucleotides not matched to a gene: 3. The CDR3 region is CASSLTGGSTGELFF. In DNA, the CDR3 is TGTGCCAGCAGCTTGACAGGGGGTTCCACCGGGGAGCTGTTTTTT.

This chain links TRBV28 with TRBJ1-1; tentative D call: TRBD1 (5 bases). Germline assignment: CDR1 MDHEN and CDR2 SYDVKM. V lost 6 bases and J 5 bases, leaving 10 bases between the germline ends. This CDR3 comprises 12 residues. The chain's CDR3 is CASRERQTEAFF. CDR3 nucleotide sequence: TGTGCCAGCAGAGAAAGACAGACTGAAGCTTTCTTT.

The chain combines TRBV5-4 with TRBJ2-7, with D perhaps matching TRBD2 (7 bases). V was pared by 6 bases and J by 4 bases, with 17 bases between. Per the germline V gene, CDR1 is SGHNT and CDR2 is YYREEE (reference sequence). The CDR3 length is 14 residues. CDR3 protein: CASNLGGGQYEQYF. The CDR3 DNA is TGTGCCAGCAACCTGGGGGGGGGACAATACGAGCAGTACTTC.

This CDR3 reads CASSPRGIVAIGELFF. The CDR3, as DNA: TGTGCCAGCAGCCCCAGGGGGATTGTAGCCATCGGGGAGCTGTTTTTT. J is TRBJ2-2 and V is TRBV5-6; 7 nucleotides line up with TRBD1. The CDR3 length is 16 residues. The V gene end was trimmed by 4 bases and the J gene end by 7 bases; junction bases not matched to a gene: 13. Per the germline V gene, CDR1 is SGHDT and CDR2 is YYEEEE.

This clone was detected only once. The chain's CDR3 is CAWNRRGNTEAFF. The CDR3 DNA is TGTGCCTGGAACCGCAGGGGGAACACTGAAGCTTTCTTT. The rearrangement links TRBV30 to TRBJ1-1; the D gene is possibly TRBD1 (6 bases). This CDR3 has 13 residues. The germline V and J ends were trimmed by 4 bases and 1 base, with 10 bases remaining between them. Germline V gene data show CDR1 as GTSNPN and CDR2 as SVGIG (reference sequence). The whole variable domain, remainder taken from reference TRBV30 and TRBJ1-1, is SQTIHQWPATLVQPVGSPLSLECTVEGTSNPNLYWYRQAAGRGLQLLFYSVGIGQISSEVPQNLSASRPQDRQFILSSKKLLLSDSGFYLCAWNRRGNTEAFFGQGTRLTVV.

The J gene is TRBJ2-5, the V gene TRBV6-5; 9 bases fit TRBD1. There are 13 residues in the CDR3. CDR1 is MNHEY, CDR2 SVGAGI, per germline. Trimming removed 2 bases from V and 5 bases from J; junction bases left unmatched: 0. CDR3 DNA: TGTGCCAGCAGTTACGGACAGGGGGAGACCCAGTACTTC. This codes for CASSYGQGETQYF.

This sequence joins TRBV15 and TRBJ2-1; D is undetermined. Trimming left V 5 bases short and J 12 bases short, with 11 bases between. The length of the CDR3 is 11 residues. CDR1 LNHNV and CDR2 YYDKDF come from the germline V gene (reference sequence). The CDR3 DNA sequence: TGTGCCACCAGCGACGGCCCAGGGCAGTTCTTC. It specifies CATSDGPGQFF.

This clone occurred once. This chain connects TRBV19 to TRBJ2-3; TRBD1 aligns across 8 bases. CDR3 length: 17 residues. V was pared by 5 bases and J by 5 bases, with 15 bases of the junction left unmatched. Germline V gene lookup returns CDR1 LNHDA and CDR2 SQIVND (reference sequence). This CDR3 is CASSPNPGRGPLDTQYF. The CDR3 coding sequence is TGTGCCAGTAGTCCCAATCCCGGCAGGGGGCCCCTAGATACGCAGTATTTT.

This chain uses TRBV4-2 with TRBJ2-4; 13 bases map to TRBD2. The CDR3 extends over 20 amino acids. Germline V lookup: CDR1 LGHNA, CDR2 YNFKEQ. With 0 bases clipped from V and 0 bases from J, the junction kept 8 bases outside the gene matches. The DNA for the CDR3 is TGTGCCAGCAGCCAAGATGGACTAGCGGGGGCCCGGGGAGCCAAAAACATTCAGTACTTC. Translated, it gives CASSQDGLAGARGAKNIQYF.

V gene TRBV7-9 combines with J gene TRBJ2-2; TRBD2 agrees at 7 bases. Germline V gene data show CDR1 as SEHNR and CDR2 as FQNEAQ (reference sequence). J gave up 2 bases and V 5 bases, and 2 bases lay outside the gene matches. The CDR3 runs to 14 residues. CDR3 in DNA: TGTGCCAGCAGCCCGGGACTAAACACCGGGGAGCTGTTTTTT. Translation gives CASSPGLNTGELFF.

A single count supports this clone. The chain employs TRBV5-6 and TRBJ2-5; D is undetermined. With the DNA end fitting TRBJ2-7 better, the J assignment may be wrong. The CDR3 is made up of 12 amino acids. Per the germline V gene, CDR1 is SGHDT and CDR2 is YYEEEE. The DNA of the CDR3 is TGTGCCAGCAGTTTCATTACCTACGAGCAGTACTTC. It is translated as CASSFITYEQYF.